Described below is a single T cell receptor (beta chain) sequence and its context. Its target is not known. These data belong to a study of shared clonotypes between healthy human individuals. This table comes from immunoSEQ multiplex PCR, and its TCRdb copy is limited to in-frame clones, with some not included. The top ten hold around 0.1% of the sample, which has 660,000 or so clones, approximately 96% seen once. Per the germline V gene, CDR1 is SGHRS and CDR2 is YFSETQ. CDR3 size: 16 residues. The trim removed 4 bases at V and 3 bases at J, leaving 9 bases unmatched. CD45RO-negative, CCR7-positively selected cells formed the naive CD8 fraction, excluding terminally differentiated effector memory CD45RA+ cells. Participating donors were healthy, HIV-negative adults free of recent acute infections or vaccinations. The study's findings and limits: Unshared clonotypes carried lower generation probabilities than those common to all four donors. Though the depth was large, rarefaction showed that sorted-subset sequencing was incomplete. Generally, estimated richness proved larger in naive subsets than it did in memory subsets.

The V gene is TRBV5-1, the J gene TRBJ2-7; 11 bases agree with TRBD2. The sequenced sample consisted of naive CD8+ T cells sorted from blood. The TCR sequence derives from a woman in her twenties or thirties in good health. CDR3 in amino acids: CASSAATGTSGYEQYF. CDR3 nucleotides: TGCGCCAGCAGCGCCGCTACCGGGACTAGCGGCTACGAGCAGTACTTC.